A selection of T cell receptor beta chains follows, all from one sample in a study of vaccination effects on CD4 cells after COVID-19. Produced via immunoSEQ multiplex PCR; TCRdb's table is partial and in-frame only. The table includes about 14,000 clones, over 60% detected once. Their specific antigens are unknown. The specimen comprised CD4+ T cells from PBMCs cultured with HCoV-NL63 spike peptides, sampled after COVID-19 vaccination. These receptors were obtained from a human donor who had a prior SARS-CoV-2 infection. Both conserved end residues are part of each CDR3.

TRBJ2-7	TRBV9	CASTTKRPGLGPLEQYF
TRBJ1-4	TRBV11-2	CASSNPGTSPVATNEKLFF
TRBJ2-7	TRBV18	CASSLDRGTYEQYF
TRBJ1-1	TRBV3-1/TRBV3-2	CASSRDRGNTEAFF
TRBJ2-6	TRBV7-9	CASSFSGGANVLTF
TRBJ1-1	TRBV5-6	CASTSTGRVTEAFF
TRBJ1-1	TRBV5-1	CASSLDPGGSTEAFF
TRBJ1-4	TRBV18	CASSPWGAREKLFF
TRBJ2-3	TRBV7-2	CASSHQSGGGTDTQYF
TRBJ2-7	TRBV5-1	CASSLVTHSYEQYF
TRBJ2-7	TRBV9	CASSVRPSEAYEQYF
TRBJ1-6	TRBV2	CASSEASPPGLMDSPLHF
TRBJ1-1	TRBV30	CAWSKDRDTEAFF
TRBJ2-1	TRBV11-1	CASSDAPSRRSNEQFF
TRBJ1-6	TRBV5-4	CASSFMEKRSPLHF
TRBJ2-7	TRBV7-8	CASSLGRGRREQYF
TRBJ2-7	TRBV7-3	CASSLGGESSYEQYF
TRBJ1-3	TRBV30	CAWSPEWGNTIYF
TRBJ1-1	TRBV7-2	CASSFRGWNTEAFF
TRBJ2-1	TRBV29-1	CSVTGTSTANEQFF
TRBJ1-1	TRBV9	CASSVARARKNTEAFF
TRBJ1-4	TRBV2	CASRGQPATNEKLFF
TRBJ2-5	TRBV3-1/TRBV3-2	CASSQSRETQYF
TRBJ2-1	TRBV7-2	CASSPPGARSDEQFF
TRBJ1-6	TRBV18	CASSPRPAVQGDSPLHF
TRBJ1-5	TRBV2	CASSLTRRVVYQPQHF